This T cell receptor (beta chain) comes out of a study of blood T cell repertoires in COVID-19. Study overall: From T cells, B-cell-depleted T cells, or PBMCs came the material, which was cDNA or gDNA.

Germline V gene data show CDR1 as MDHEN and CDR2 as SYDVKM. J was trimmed by 0 bases and V by 3 bases; bases with no gene match: 7. The CDR3 loop spans 16 amino acids. Authors' analysis steps: Estimates of nucleated cell counts were drawn from the amplification of reference gene primers. The repertoire was sequenced with immunoSEQ multiplex PCR; TCRdb's copy has only in-frame clones and lacks some. V, J and clone size derive from that table, while D and trimming were established from the DNA sequence. The sample lists 250,000 to 350,000 clones, roughly 80% occurring once. Patients in Seattle were enrolled during active infection, then followed longitudinally.

This TCR came from a human donor with COVID-19, enrolled during active disease. The donor label of this sample is uncertain. This chain links TRBV28 with TRBJ1-1; 7 nucleotides agree with TRBD1. Sequencing input: peripheral blood. The CDR3 DNA sequence: TGTGCCAGCAGTTTTGTAGGGACAGTTATGAACACTGAAGCTTTCTTT. This codes for CASSFVGTVMNTEAFF.